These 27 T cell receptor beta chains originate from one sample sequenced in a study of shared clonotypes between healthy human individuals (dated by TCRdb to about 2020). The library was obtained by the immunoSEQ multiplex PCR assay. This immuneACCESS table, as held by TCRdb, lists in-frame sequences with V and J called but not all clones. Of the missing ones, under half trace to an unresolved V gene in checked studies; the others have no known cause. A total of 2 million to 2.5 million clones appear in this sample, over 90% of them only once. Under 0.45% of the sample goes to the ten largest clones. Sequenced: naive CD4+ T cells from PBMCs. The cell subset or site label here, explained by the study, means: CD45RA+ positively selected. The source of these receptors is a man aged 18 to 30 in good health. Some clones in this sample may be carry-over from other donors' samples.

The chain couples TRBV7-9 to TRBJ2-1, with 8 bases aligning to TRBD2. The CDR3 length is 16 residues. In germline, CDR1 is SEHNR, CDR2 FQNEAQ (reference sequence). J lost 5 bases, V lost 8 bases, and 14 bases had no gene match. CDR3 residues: CASSRSGAGVHNEQFF. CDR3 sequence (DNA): TGTGCCAGCTCCCGTTCGGGAGCGGGAGTCCACAATGAGCAGTTCTTC.

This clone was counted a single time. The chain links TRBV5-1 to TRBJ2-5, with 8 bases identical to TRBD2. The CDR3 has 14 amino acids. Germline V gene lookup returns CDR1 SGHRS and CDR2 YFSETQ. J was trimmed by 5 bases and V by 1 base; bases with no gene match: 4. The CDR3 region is CASSLLTSEETQYF. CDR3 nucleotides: TGCGCCAGCAGCTTGTTGACTAGCGAGGAGACCCAGTACTTC.

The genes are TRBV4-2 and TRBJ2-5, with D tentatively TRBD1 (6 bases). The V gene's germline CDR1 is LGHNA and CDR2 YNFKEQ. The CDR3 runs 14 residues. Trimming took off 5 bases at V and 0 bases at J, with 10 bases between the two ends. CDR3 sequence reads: CASSYTGYQETQYF. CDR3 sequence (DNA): TGTGCCAGCAGCTACACAGGGTACCAAGAGACCCAGTACTTC.

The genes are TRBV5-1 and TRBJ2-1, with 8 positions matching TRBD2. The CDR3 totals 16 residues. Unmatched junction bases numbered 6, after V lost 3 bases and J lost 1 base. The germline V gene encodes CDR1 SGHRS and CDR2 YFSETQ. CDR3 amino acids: CASSSHREGSYNEQFF. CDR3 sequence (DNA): TGCGCCAGCAGCTCCCACCGGGAGGGGTCCTACAATGAGCAGTTCTTC.

CDR3 DNA: TGTGCCAGCAGTTTATCAGGGGGAGGGCCGACCAATGAGCAGTTCTTC. Translating it yields CASSLSGGGPTNEQFF. The rearrangement links TRBV27 to TRBJ2-1, with D perhaps TRBD2 (7 bases). This CDR3 spans 16 amino acids. Germline values: CDR1 MNHEY, CDR2 SMNVEV (reference sequence). The V and J ends lost 0 bases and 6 bases respectively, with 15 bases between them.

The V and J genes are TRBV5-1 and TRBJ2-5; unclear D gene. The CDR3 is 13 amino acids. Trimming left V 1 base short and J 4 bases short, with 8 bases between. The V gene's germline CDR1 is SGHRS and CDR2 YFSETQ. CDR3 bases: TGCGCCAGCAGCTTGTCGGCCCGAGAGACCCAGTACTTC. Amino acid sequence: CASSLSARETQYF.

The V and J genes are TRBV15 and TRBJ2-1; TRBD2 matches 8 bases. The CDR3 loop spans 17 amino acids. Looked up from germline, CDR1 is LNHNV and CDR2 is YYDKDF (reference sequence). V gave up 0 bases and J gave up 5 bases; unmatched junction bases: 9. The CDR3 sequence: CATSRDTATSAHNEQFF. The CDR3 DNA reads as TGTGCCACCAGCAGAGATACCGCGACTAGCGCTCACAATGAGCAGTTCTTC. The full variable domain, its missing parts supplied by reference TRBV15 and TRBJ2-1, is DAMVIQNPRYQVTQFGKPVTLSCSQTLNHNVMYWYQQKSSQAPKLLFHYYDKDFNNEADTPDNFQSRRPNTSFCFLDIRSPGLGDTAMYLCATSRDTATSAHNEQFFGPGTRLTVL.

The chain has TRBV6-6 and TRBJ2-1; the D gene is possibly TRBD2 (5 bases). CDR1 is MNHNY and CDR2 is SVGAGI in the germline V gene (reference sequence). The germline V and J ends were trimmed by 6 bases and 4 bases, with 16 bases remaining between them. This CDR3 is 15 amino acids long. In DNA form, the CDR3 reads TGTGCCAGCAGGCCCTTTCTAGCACTATACAATGAGCAGTTCTTC. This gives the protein CASRPFLALYNEQFF.

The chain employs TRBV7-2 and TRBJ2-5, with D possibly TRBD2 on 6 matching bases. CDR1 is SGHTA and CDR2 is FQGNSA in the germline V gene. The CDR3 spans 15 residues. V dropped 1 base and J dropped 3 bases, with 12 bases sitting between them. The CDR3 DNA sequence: TGTGCCAGCAGCTTAGTCGGGGGTGTTAAAGAGACCCAGTACTTC. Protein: CASSLVGGVKETQYF.

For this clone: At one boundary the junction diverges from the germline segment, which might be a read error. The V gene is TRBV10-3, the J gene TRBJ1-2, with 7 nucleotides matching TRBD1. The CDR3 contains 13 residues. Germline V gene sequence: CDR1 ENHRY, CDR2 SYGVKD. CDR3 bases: TGTGCCATCAGTGAACCCTCTATCCGACAGGGCCTCTTC. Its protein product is CAISEPSIRQGLF.

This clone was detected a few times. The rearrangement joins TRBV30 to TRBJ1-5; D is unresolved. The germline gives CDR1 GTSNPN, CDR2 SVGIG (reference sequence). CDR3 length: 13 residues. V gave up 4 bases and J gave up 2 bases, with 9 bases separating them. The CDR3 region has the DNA TGTGCCTGGACTCAGAATGGCAATCAGCCCCAGCATTTT. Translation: CAWTQNGNQPQHF.

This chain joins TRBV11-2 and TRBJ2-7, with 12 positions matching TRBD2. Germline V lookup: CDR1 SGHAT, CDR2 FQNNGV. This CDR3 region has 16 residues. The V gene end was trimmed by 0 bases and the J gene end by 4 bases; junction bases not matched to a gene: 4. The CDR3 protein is CASSLELAGGLYEQYF. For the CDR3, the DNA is TGTGCCAGCAGCTTAGAACTAGCGGGAGGACTTTACGAGCAGTACTTC.

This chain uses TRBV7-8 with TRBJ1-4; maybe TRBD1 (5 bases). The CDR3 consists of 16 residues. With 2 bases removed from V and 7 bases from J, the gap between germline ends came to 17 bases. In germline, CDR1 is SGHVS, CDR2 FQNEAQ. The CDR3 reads CASSLSGGRQGEKLFF. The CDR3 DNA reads TGTGCCAGCAGCTTATCCGGGGGGAGGCAAGGTGAAAAACTGTTTTTT.

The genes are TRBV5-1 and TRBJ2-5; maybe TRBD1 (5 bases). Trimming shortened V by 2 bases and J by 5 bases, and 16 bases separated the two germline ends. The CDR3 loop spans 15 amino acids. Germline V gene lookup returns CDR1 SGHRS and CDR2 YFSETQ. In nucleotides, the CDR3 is TGCGCCAGCAGCTTATCCTCAGGGTTTGAGGAGACCCAGTACTTC. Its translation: CASSLSSGFEETQYF. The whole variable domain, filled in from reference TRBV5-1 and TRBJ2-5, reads KAGVTQTPRYLIKTRGQQVTLSCSPISGHRSVSWYQQTPGQGLQFLFEYFSETQRNKGNFPGRFSGRQFSNSRSEMNVSTLELGDSALYLCASSLSSGFEETQYFGPGTRLLVL.

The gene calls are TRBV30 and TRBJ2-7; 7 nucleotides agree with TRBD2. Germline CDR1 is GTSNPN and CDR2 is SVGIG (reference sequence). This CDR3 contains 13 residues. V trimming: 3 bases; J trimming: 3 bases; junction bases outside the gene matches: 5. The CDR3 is CAWRAASGYEQYF. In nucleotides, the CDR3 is TGTGCCTGGAGGGCAGCTAGCGGCTACGAGCAGTACTTC.

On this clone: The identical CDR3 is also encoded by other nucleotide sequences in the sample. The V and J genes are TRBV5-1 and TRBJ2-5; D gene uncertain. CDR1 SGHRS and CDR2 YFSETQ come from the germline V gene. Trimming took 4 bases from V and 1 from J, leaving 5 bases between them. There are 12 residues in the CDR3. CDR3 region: CASSAAQETQYF. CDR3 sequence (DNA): TGCGCCAGCAGCGCGGCCCAAGAGACCCAGTACTTC.

The CDR3, as DNA: TGTGCCAGCAGCGCCGAGACAGGCGCAAACTATGGCTACACCTTC. Encoded protein: CASSAETGANYGYTF. The rearrangement uses TRBV9 and TRBJ1-2; weak D call: TRBD1 (6 bases). The V end was cut by 3 bases, the J end by 2 bases, with 14 bases between. Germline CDR1 is SGDLS and CDR2 is YYNGEE. The CDR3 runs to 15 residues.

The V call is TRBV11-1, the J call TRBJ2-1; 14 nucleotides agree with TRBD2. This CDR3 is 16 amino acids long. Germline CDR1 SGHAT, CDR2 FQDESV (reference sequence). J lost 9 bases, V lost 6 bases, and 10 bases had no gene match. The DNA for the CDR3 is TGTGCCAGCAGTTTCGACTCCGGACTAGCGGGAGGTGAGCAGTTCTTC. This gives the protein CASSFDSGLAGGEQFF. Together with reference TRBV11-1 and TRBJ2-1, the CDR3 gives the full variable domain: EAEVAQSPRYKITEKSQAVAFWCDPISGHATLYWYRQILGQGPELLVQFQDESVVDDSQLPKDRFSAERLKGVDSTLKIQPAELGDSAMYLCASSFDSGLAGGEQFFGPGTRLTVL.

For the CDR3, the DNA is TGTGCCAGCAGCCCCCTGGTCGGCTCCTACAATGAGCAGTTCTTC. This encodes CASSPLVGSYNEQFF. The chain links TRBV11-2 to TRBJ2-1; no reliable D call. Trimming cost V 5 bases and J 0 bases, with 11 bases left between them. The CDR3 consists of 15 residues. CDR1 is SGHAT and CDR2 is FQNNGV in the germline V gene.

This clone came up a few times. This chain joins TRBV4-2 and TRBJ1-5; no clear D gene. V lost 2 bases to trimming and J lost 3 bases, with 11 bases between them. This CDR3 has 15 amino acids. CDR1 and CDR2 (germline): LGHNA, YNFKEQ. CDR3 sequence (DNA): TGTGCCAGCAGCCAAACAGTGGGTCCCAATCAGCCCCAGCATTTT. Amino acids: CASSQTVGPNQPQHF.

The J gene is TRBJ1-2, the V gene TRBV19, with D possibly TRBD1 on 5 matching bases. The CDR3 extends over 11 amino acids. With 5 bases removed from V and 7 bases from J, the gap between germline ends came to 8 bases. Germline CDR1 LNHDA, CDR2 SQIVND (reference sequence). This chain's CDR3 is CASSGDGGYTF. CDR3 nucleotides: TGTGCCAGTAGTGGGGACGGTGGCTACACCTTC. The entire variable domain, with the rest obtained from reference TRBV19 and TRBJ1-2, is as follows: DGGITQSPKYLFRKEGQNVTLSCEQNLNHDAMYWYRQDPGQGLRLIYYSQIVNDFQKGDIAEGYSVSREKKESFPLTVTSAQKNPTAFYLCASSGDGGYTFGSGTRLTVV.

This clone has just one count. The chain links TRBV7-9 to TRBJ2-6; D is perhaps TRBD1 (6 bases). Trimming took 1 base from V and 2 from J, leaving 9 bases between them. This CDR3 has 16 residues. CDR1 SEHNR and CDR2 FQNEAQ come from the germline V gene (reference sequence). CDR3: CASSLVGQTGANVLTF. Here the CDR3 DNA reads TGTGCCAGCAGCTTAGTCGGACAGACTGGGGCCAACGTCCTGACTTTC.

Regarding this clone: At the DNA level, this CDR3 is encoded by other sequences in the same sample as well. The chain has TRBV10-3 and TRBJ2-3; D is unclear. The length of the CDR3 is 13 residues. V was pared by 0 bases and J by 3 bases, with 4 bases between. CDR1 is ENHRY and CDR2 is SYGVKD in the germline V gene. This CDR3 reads CAISESGTDTQYF. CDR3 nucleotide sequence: TGTGCCATCAGTGAGTCGGGGACAGATACGCAGTATTTT.

The CDR3 coding sequence is TGTGCCAGCAGCTCACTAGCGTTACCGAGCTCCTACAATGAGCAGTTCTTC. Amino acid sequence: CASSSLALPSSYNEQFF. J is TRBJ2-1 and V is TRBV7-3; the match to TRBD2 covers 7 bases. The V and J ends lost 4 bases and 0 bases, in that order; junction bases with no gene match: 9. Germline-derived CDR1 and CDR2 are SGHTA and FQGTGA. There are 17 residues in the CDR3.

The CDR3 sequence is CASSYRGLGNQPQHF. As DNA, the CDR3 is TGTGCCAGCAGCTATCGGGGGCTGGGCAATCAGCCCCAGCATTTT. The chain carries TRBV7-9 and TRBJ1-5; tentatively, D is TRBD1 (6 bases). CDR3 length equals 15 residues. Looked up from germline, CDR1 is SEHNR and CDR2 is FQNEAQ (reference sequence). Trimming shortened V by 4 bases and J by 2 bases, and 12 bases separated the two germline ends.

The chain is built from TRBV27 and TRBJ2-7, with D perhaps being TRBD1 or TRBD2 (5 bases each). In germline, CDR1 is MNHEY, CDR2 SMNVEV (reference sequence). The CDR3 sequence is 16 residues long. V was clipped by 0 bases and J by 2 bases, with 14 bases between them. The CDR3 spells CASSLSLPGPTYEQYF. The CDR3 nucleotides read TGTGCCAGCAGTTTATCGCTACCGGGACCGACCTACGAGCAGTACTTC.

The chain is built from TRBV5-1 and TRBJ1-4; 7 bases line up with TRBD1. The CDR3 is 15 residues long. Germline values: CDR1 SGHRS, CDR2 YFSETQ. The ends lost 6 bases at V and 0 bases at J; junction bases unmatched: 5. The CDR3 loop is CASTTGAATNEKLFF. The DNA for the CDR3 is TGCGCCAGCACTACAGGGGCTGCAACTAATGAAAAACTGTTTTTT.